The entry below describes one T cell receptor (beta chain). The antigen is not known. Synthesis of TCR cDNA relied on 5'RACE template switching, which attached a universal primer site and UMIs. TCRdb passed the 5' RACE reads through MiXCR, listing each CDR3 protein once. This sample yields about 300,000 distinct CDR3 sequences, of which around 6.8% are seen a single time; 18% belongs to the top ten. The data were obtained in a study of T cells after yellow fever vaccination. Whole-study findings and limits: Clonotypes found in both CD4 and CD8 compartments made up a small share. The bulk population could contribute abundant contaminating clonotypes to FACS-sorted repertoires. Reappearing after the booster were most of the clones from primary vaccination (approximately 96% CD4, about 88% CD8).

The input for sequencing was PBMCs, taken about 49 days after the first yellow fever vaccination. The sequence derives from a young man who received the YFV17D yellow fever vaccine.

CDR3 amino acids: CASSYGDRGYQGDYEQYF. The DNA for the CDR3 is TGCGCCAGCAGCTACGGGGACAGGGGTTACCAGGGGGACTACGAGCAGTACTTC. V gene TRBV5-1 combines with J gene TRBJ2-7; 10 bases match TRBD1. Trimming took 3 bases from V and 3 from J; bases not matched to a gene: 15. The CDR3 is 18 amino acids. CDR1 and CDR2 (germline): SGHRS, YFSETQ.